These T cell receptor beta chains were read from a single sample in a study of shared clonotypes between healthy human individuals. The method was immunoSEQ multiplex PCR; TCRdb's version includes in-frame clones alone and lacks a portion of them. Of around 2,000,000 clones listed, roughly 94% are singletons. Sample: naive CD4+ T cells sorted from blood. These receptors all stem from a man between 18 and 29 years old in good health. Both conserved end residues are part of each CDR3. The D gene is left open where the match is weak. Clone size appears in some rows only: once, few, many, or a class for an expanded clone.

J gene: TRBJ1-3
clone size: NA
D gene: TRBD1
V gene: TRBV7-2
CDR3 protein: CASSLGQGRSGNTIYF
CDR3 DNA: TGTGCCAGCAGTTTGGGACAGGGCCGCTCTGGAAACACCATATATTTT

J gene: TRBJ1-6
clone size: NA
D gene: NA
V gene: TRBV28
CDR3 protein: CASSGVGTRMRLDSPLHF
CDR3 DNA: TGTGCCAGCAGTGGGGTAGGGACAAGGATGCGCTTAGATTCACCCCTCCACTTT

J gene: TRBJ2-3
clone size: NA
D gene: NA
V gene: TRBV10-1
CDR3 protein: CASSEEGGTDTQYF
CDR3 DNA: TGCGCCAGCAGTGAGGAGGGGGGCACAGATACGCAGTATTTT

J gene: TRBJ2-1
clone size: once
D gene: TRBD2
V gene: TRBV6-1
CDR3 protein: CASTLSGSSYNEQFF
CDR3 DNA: TGTGCCAGCACTCTTAGCGGGAGCTCCTACAATGAGCAGTTCTTC

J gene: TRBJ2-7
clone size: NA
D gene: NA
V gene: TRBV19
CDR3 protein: CASTAGTAPFDEQYF
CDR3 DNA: TGTGCCAGTACTGCGGGGACAGCCCCATTCGACGAGCAGTACTTC

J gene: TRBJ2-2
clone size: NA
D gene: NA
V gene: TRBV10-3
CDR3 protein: CAISPGTKNTGELFF
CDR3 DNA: TGTGCCATCAGTCCCGGGACAAAGAACACCGGGGAGCTGTTTTTT

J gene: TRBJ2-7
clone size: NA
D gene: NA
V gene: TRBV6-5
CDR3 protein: CASSRGRDVHEQYF
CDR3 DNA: TGTGCCAGCAGCCGCGGCAGGGATGTCCACGAGCAGTACTTC

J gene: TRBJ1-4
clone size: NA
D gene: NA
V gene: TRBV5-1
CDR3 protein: CASRVSGAGGEKLFF
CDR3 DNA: TGCGCCAGCAGAGTATCAGGGGCGGGGGGTGAAAAACTGTTTTTT

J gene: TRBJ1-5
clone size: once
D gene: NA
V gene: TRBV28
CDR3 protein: CASLNRVGQPQHF
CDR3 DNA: TGTGCCAGCCTCAACAGGGTCGGTCAGCCCCAGCATTTT

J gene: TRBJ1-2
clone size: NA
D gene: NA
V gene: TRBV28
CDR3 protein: CASYTLDGGGYTF
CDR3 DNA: TGTGCCAGCTATACGTTGGATGGAGGTGGCTACACCTTC

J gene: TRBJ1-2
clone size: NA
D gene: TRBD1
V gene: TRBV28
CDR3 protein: CASINPQGVYTF
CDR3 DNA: TGTGCCAGCATCAATCCCCAGGGGGTTTACACCTTC

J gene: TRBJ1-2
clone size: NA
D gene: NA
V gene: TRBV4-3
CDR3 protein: CASSQGPETYGYTF
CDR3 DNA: TGCGCCAGCAGCCAAGGACCTGAGACTTATGGCTACACCTTC

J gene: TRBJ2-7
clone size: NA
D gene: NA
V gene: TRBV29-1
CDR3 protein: CSVLRGSEQYF
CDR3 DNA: TGCAGCGTGCTAAGGGGTAGCGAGCAGTACTTC

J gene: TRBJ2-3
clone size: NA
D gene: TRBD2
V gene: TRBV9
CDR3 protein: CASSVGPSGRSADTQYF
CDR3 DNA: TGTGCCAGCAGCGTAGGCCCTAGCGGGAGAAGCGCAGATACGCAGTATTTT

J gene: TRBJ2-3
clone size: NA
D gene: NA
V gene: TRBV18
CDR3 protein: CASSPRSGGVADTQYF
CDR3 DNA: TGTGCCAGCTCACCACGATCCGGGGGCGTCGCAGATACGCAGTATTTT

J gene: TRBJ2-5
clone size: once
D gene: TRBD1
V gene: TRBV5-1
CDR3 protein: CASSSNTGAGETQYF
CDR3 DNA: TGCGCCAGCAGCTCGAATACAGGGGCAGGGGAGACCCAGTACTTC

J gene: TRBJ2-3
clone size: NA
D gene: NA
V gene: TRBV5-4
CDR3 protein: CASSLGPTQYF
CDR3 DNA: TGTGCCAGCAGCTTGGGCCCTACGCAGTATTTT

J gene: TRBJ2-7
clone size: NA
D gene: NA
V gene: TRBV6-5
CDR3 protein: CASSYKQGKGYEQYF
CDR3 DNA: TGTGCCAGCAGTTACAAACAGGGTAAGGGGTACGAGCAGTACTTC

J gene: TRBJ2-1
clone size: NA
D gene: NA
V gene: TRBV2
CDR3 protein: CASSRQVIYNEQFF
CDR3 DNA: TGTGCCAGCAGCCGGCAGGTCATCTACAATGAGCAGTTCTTC

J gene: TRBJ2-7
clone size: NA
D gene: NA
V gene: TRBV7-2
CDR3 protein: CASSLDAAGRYLQYF
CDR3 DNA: TGTGCCAGCAGCTTAGACGCGGCAGGGCGCTACCTGCAGTACTTC

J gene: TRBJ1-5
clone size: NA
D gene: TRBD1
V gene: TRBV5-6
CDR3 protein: CASSLFAGQGDNQPQHF
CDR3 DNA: TGTGCCAGCAGCTTGTTCGCCGGACAGGGGGACAATCAGCCCCAGCATTTT

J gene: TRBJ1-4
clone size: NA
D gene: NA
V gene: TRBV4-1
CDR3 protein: CASSQEPMNEKLFF
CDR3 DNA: TGCGCCAGCAGCCAAGAGCCCATGAATGAAAAACTGTTTTTT

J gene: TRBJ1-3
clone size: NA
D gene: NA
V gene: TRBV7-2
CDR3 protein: CASSTWGSSGNTIYF
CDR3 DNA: TGTGCCAGCAGCACCTGGGGGAGCTCTGGAAACACCATATATTTT

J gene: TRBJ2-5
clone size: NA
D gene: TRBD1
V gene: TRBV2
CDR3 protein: CASSLAPTGPQETQYF
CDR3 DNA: TGTGCCAGCAGCCTGGCCCCGACAGGGCCCCAAGAGACCCAGTACTTC